What follows are 8 T cell receptor beta chains derived from one specimen sequenced in a study of shared clonotypes between healthy human individuals. Profiling relied on immunoSEQ multiplex PCR, and the TCRdb table lists in-frame clones only, not all of them. This table has some 740,000 clones, around 92% appearing once. It was CD45RO-negative cells, positively selected for CCR7, that made up naive CD8 cells, with terminally differentiated effector memory CD45RA+ cells excluded. The sample was naive CD8+ T cells sorted from blood. The receptors were sampled from a man under 40 in good health.

This chain links TRBV29-1 with TRBJ2-7; 9 bases line up with TRBD1. Per the germline V gene, CDR1 is SQVTM and CDR2 is ANQGSEA. CDR3 length: 12 residues. V gave up 4 bases and J gave up 5 bases; unmatched junction bases: 3. CDR3 in DNA: TGCAGCGTTGGACAGGGGGAACACGAGCAGTACTTC. It encodes CSVGQGEHEQYF.

CDR3 sequence (DNA): TGTGCCAGTAGTATTACCGGACAGGGTGACAATGAGCAGTTCTTC. This encodes CASSITGQGDNEQFF. This rearrangement joins TRBV19 to TRBJ2-1; TRBD1 aligns across 8 bases. Germline V CDR1 and CDR2: LNHDA, SQIVND (reference sequence). V trimming: 3 bases; J trimming: 5 bases; junction bases outside the gene matches: 6. The CDR3 consists of 15 residues.

This clone occurred a few times. V usage is TRBV4-1 and J usage is TRBJ2-7; D remains ambiguous. The V end was cut by 2 bases, the J end by 3 bases, with 11 bases between. Germline V lookup: CDR1 MGHRA, CDR2 YSYEKL. The CDR3 totals 14 residues. The CDR3 DNA is TGCGCCAGCAGCCAAAGCCAAGGCGTCTACGAGCAGTACTTC. Translated: CASSQSQGVYEQYF.

This sequence joins TRBV7-9 and TRBJ2-7; D remains ambiguous. The CDR3 extends over 13 amino acids. The V and J ends lost 5 bases and 5 bases respectively, with 13 bases between them. CDR1 and CDR2 from the germline V gene are SEHNR and FQNEAQ (reference sequence). CDR3 in DNA: TGTGCCAGCAGCCAAGGGCTTCTTGACGAGCAGTACTTC. The encoded protein is CASSQGLLDEQYF.

The chain recombines TRBV20-1 with TRBJ2-5, with D hard to call. CDR1 is DFQATT, CDR2 SNEGSKA, per germline (reference sequence). V lost 2 bases and J 3 bases, leaving 1 base between the germline ends. The length of the CDR3 is 10 residues. CDR3 nucleotide sequence: TGCAGTGCTAGAAAAGAGACCCAGTACTTC. Translation: CSARKETQYF.

This clone was detected once. The V and J genes are TRBV11-2 and TRBJ2-5; TRBD1 matches at 7 bases. This CDR3 spans 14 amino acids. CDR1 is SGHAT and CDR2 is FQNNGV in the germline V gene. The V and J ends lost 1 base and 5 bases, in that order; junction bases with no gene match: 4. The CDR3 DNA is TGTGCCAGCAGCTTAGTAGGCAGGGGGGAGACCCAGTACTTC. Its translation: CASSLVGRGETQYF. Full variable domain (missing parts from reference TRBV11-2 and TRBJ2-5): EAGVAQSPRYKIIEKRQSVAFWCNPISGHATLYWYQQILGQGPKLLIQFQNNGVVDDSQLPKDRFSAERLKGVDSTLKIQPAKLEDSAVYLCASSLVGRGETQYFGPGTRLLVL.

CDR3 in DNA: TGTGCCAGCAGTCCTGGGCGATCTGGAAACACCATATATTTT. Protein sequence: CASSPGRSGNTIYF. The V and J genes are TRBV6-6 and TRBJ1-3; D call uncertain. Per the germline V gene, CDR1 is MNHNY and CDR2 is SVGAGI (reference sequence). V lost 5 bases and J 1 base, leaving 9 bases between the germline ends. The CDR3 covers 14 residues.

This chain links TRBV2 with TRBJ2-5; D might be TRBD1 (6 bases). The CDR3 consists of 14 residues. V was trimmed by 3 bases and J by 5 bases, leaving 13 bases between them. CDR1 and CDR2 from the germline V gene are SNHLY and FYNNEI. The CDR3 region has the DNA TGTGCCAGCAGTGAGCTCGGCCAGGGGGAGACCCAGTACTTC. Protein product: CASSELGQGETQYF.